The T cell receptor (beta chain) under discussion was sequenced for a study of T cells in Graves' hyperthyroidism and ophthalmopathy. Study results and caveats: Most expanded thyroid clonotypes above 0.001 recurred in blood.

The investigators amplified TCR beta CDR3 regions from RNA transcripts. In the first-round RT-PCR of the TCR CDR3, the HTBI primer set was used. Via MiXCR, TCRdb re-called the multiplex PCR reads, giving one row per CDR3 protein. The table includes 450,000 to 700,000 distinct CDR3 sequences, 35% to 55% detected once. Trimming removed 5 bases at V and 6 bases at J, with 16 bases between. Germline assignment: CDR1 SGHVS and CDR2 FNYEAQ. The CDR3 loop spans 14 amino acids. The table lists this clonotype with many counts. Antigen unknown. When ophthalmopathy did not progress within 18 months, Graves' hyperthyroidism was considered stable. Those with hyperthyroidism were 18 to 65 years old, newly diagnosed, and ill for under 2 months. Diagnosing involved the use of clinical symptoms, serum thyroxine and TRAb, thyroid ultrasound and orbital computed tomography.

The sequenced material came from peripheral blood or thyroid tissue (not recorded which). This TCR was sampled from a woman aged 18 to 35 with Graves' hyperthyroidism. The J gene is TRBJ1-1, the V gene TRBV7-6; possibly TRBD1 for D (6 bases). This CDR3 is CASSGGGGRPEAFF. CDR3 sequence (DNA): TGTGCCAGCAGCGGGGGCGGGGGACGCCCTGAAGCTTTCTTT.